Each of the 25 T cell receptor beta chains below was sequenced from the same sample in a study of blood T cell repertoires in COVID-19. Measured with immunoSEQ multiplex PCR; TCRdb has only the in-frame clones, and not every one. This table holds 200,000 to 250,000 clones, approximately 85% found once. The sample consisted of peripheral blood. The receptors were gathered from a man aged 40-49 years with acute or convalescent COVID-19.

The CDR3 sequence: CASSRGTGGDQETQYF. The CDR3 bases are TGTGCCAGCAGCAGAGGGACAGGGGGCGATCAAGAGACCCAGTACTTC. The rearrangement uses TRBV21-1 and TRBJ2-5; TRBD1 reflects the table's D call only, with no check against the DNA. TRBV21-1 is annotated as a pseudogene. The CDR3 is 16 residues long.

CDR3 in amino acids: CASSSTVDTSTDTQYF. The CDR3 nucleotides are TGTGCCAGCAGCTCCACGGTGGACACTAGCACAGATACGCAGTATTTT. The chain carries TRBV7-8 and TRBJ2-3; possibly TRBD1 for D (5 bases). Trimming took 4 bases from V and 0 from J, leaving 14 bases between them. This CDR3 has 16 amino acids. Germline assignment: CDR1 SGHVS and CDR2 FQNEAQ.

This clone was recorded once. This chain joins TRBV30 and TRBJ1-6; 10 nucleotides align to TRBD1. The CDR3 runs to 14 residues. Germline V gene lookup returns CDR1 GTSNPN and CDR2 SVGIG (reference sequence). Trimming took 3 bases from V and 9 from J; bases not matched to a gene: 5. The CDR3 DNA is TGTGCCTGGAGAGCCGACAGGGGGCCTTCACCCCTCCACTTT. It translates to CAWRADRGPSPLHF.

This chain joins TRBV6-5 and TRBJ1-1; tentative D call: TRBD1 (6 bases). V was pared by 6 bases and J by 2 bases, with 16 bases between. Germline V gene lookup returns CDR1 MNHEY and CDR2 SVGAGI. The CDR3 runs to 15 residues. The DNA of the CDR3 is TGTGCCAGCAGCCAGGGTTGGGGGCTTAACACTGAAGCTTTCTTT. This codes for CASSQGWGLNTEAFF.

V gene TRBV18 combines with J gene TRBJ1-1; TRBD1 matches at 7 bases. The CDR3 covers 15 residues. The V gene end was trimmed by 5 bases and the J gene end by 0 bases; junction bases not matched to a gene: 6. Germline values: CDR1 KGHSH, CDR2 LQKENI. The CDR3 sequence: CASSTTGKMNTEAFF. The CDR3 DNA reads TGTGCCAGCTCAACGACAGGGAAAATGAACACTGAAGCTTTCTTT.

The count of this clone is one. The CDR3 sequence is CASTLGTSESNEQFF. The CDR3, as DNA: TGTGCCAGCACCCTCGGGACTAGCGAGTCGAATGAGCAGTTCTTC. This rearrangement joins TRBV28 to TRBJ2-1; TRBD2 matches at 10 bases. Germline loops: CDR1 MDHEN, CDR2 SYDVKM. CDR3 length equals 15 residues. V dropped 7 bases and J dropped 7; count of bases not matched to a gene: 10.

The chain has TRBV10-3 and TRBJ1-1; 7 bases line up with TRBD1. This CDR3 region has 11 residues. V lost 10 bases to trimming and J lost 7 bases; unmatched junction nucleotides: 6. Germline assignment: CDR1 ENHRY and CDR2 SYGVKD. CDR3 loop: CATGQAGEAFF. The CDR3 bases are TGTGCCACCGGACAGGCGGGTGAAGCTTTCTTT.

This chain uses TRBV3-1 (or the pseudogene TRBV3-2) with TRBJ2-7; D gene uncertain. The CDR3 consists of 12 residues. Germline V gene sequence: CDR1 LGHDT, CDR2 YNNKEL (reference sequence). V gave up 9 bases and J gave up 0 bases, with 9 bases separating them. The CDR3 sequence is CASSEISYEQYF. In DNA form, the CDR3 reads TGTGCCAGTTCGGAGATCTCCTACGAGCAGTACTTC.

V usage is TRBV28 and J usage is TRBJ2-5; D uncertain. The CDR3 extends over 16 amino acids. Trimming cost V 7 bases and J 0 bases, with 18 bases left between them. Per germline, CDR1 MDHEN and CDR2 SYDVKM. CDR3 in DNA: TGTGCCAGCACGTCCGAATCTGGTCGGTACCAAGAGACCCAGTACTTC. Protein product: CASTSESGRYQETQYF.

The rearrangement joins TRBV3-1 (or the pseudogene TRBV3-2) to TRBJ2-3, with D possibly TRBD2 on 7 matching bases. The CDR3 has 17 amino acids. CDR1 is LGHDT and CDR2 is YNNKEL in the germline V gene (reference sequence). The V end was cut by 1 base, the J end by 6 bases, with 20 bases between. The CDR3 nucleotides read TGTGCCAGCAGCCAAGTCCGTGGGGGGGCGCGAGGGGATACGCAGTATTTT. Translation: CASSQVRGGARGDTQYF.

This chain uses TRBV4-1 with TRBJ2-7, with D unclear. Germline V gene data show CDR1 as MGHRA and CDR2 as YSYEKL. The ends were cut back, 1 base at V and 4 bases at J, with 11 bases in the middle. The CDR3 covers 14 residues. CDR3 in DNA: TGCGCCAGCAGCCAAGGAGAGCTTGATTACGAGCAGTACTTC. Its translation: CASSQGELDYEQYF.

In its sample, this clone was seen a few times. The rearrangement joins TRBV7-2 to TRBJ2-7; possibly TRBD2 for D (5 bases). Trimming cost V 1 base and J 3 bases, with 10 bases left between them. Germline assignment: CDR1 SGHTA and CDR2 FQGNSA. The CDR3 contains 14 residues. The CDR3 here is CASSLGTGNYEQYF. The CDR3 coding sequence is TGTGCCAGCAGCTTAGGGACTGGTAACTACGAGCAGTACTTC.

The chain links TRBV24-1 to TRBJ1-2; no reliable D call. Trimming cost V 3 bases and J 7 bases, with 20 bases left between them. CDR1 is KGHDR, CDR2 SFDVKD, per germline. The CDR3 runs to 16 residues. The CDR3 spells CATSDQIPGGGAGYTF. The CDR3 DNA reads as TGTGCCACCAGTGATCAAATCCCCGGAGGCGGTGCTGGCTACACCTTC.

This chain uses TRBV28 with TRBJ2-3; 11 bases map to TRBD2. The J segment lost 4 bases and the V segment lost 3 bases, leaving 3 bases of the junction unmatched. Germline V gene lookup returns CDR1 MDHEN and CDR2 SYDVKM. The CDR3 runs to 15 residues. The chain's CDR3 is CASSFLAGGADTQYF. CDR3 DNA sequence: TGTGCCAGCAGTTTCTTAGCGGGGGGGGCAGATACGCAGTATTTT.

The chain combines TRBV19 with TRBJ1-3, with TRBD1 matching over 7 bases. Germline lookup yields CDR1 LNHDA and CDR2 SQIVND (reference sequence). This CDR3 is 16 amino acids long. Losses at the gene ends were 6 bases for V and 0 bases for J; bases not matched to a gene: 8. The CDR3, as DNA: TGTGCCAGTAGGGAGACAGGGCTGAGCTCTGGAAACACCATATATTTT. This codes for CASRETGLSSGNTIYF.

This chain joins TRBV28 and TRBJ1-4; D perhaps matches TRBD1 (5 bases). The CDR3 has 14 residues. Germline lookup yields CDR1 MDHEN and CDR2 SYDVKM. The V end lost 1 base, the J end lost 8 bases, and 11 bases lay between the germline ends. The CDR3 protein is CASSLLRGNEKLFF. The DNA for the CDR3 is TGTGCCAGCAGTTTATTAAGGGGCAACGAAAAACTGTTTTTT.

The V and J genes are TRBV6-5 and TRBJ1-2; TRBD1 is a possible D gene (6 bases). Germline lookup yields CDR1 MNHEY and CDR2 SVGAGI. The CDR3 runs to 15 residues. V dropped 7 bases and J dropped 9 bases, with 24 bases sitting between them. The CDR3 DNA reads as TGTGCCAGCACCACAGTGGACAGCTCCTTGTATCGCTACACCTTC. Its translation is CASTTVDSSLYRYTF.

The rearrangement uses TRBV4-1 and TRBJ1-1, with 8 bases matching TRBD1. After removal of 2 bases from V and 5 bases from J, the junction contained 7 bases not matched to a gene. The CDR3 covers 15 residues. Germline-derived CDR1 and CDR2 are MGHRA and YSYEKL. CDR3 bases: TGCGCCAGCAGCCAACAGGACAGGGAGGAGACTGAAGCTTTCTTT. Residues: CASSQQDREETEAFF.

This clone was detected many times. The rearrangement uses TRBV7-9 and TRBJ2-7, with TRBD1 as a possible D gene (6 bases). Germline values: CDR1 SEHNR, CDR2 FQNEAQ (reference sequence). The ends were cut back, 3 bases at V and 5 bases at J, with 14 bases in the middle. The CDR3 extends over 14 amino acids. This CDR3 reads CASSFYRDGDEQYF. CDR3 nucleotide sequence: TGTGCCAGCAGCTTCTACAGGGACGGCGACGAGCAGTACTTC.

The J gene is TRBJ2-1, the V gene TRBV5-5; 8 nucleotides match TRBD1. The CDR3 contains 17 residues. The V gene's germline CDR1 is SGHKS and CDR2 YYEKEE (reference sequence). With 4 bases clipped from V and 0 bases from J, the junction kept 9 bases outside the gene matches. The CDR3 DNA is TGTGCCAGCAGCCCCGGGACAGGCCTGTCCTCCTACAATGAGCAGTTCTTC. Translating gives CASSPGTGLSSYNEQFF.

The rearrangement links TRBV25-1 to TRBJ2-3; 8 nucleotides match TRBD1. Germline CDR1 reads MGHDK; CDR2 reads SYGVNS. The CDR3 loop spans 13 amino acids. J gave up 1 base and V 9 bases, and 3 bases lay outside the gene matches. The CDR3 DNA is TGTGCCAGTCAGGGGGCAGGCACAGATACGCAGTATTTT. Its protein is CASQGAGTDTQYF.

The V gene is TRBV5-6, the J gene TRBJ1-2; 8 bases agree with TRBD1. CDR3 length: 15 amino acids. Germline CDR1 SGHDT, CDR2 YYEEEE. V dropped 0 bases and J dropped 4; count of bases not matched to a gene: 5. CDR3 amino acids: CASSLVFRGLYGYTF. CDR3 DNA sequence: TGTGCCAGCAGCTTGGTCTTCAGGGGGCTCTATGGCTACACCTTC.

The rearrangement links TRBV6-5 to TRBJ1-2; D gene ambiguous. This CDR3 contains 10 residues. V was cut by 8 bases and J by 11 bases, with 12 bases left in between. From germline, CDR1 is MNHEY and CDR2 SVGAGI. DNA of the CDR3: TGTGCCAGCTACTCATCGTCGTACACCTTC. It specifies CASYSSSYTF.

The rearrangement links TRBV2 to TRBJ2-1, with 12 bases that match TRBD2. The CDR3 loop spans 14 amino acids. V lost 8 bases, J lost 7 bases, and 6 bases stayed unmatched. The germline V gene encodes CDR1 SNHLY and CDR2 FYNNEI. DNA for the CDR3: TGTGCCAGCCTATTCGGACTAGCGGGGAATGAGCAGTTCTTC. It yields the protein CASLFGLAGNEQFF.

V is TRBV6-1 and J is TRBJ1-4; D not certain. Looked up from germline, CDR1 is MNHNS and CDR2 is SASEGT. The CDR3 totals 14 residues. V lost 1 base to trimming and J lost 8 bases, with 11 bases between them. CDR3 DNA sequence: TGTGCCAGCAGTGAAGTTTACGGGAAGGAAAAACTGTTTTTT. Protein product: CASSEVYGKEKLFF.